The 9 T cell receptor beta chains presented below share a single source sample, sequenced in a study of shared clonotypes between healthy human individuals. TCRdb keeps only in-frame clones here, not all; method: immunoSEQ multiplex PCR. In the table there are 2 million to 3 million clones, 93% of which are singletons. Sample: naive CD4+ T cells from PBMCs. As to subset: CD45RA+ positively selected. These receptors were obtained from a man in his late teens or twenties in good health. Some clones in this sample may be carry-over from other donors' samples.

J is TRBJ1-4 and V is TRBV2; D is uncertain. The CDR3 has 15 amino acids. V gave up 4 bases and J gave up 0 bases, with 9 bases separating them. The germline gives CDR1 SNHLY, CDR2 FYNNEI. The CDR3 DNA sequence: TGTGCCAGCAGTGCCGGCACTGCAACTAATGAAAAACTGTTTTTT. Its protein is CASSAGTATNEKLFF. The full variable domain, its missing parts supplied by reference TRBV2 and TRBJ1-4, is EPEVTQTPSHQVTQMGQEVILRCVPISNHLYFYWYRQILGQKVEFLVSFYNNEISEKSEIFDDQFSVERPDGSNFTLKIRSTKLEDSAMYFCASSAGTATNEKLFFGSGTQLSVL.

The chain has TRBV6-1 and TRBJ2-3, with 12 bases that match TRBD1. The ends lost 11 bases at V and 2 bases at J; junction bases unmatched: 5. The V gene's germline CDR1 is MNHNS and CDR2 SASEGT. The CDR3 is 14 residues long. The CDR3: CAGTGGENTDTQYF. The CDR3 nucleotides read TGTGCCGGGACAGGGGGCGAGAACACAGATACGCAGTATTTT.

CDR3 sequence: CASSSIRGFSGNTIYF. The CDR3 coding sequence is TGTGCCAGCAGCTCTATCCGGGGGTTCTCTGGAAACACCATATATTTT. The genes are TRBV11-2 and TRBJ1-3, with D possibly TRBD1 on 5 matching bases. CDR1 is SGHAT and CDR2 is FQNNGV in the germline V gene. The V end was cut by 4 bases, the J end by 0 bases, with 13 bases between. The CDR3 has 16 residues.

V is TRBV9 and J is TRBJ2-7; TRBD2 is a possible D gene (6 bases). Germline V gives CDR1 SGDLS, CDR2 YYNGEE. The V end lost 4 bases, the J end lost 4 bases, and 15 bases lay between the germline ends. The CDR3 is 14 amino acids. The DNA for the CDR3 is TGTGCCAGCAGCCCCTCCGGGAGTAGGTACGAGCAGTACTTC. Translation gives CASSPSGSRYEQYF.

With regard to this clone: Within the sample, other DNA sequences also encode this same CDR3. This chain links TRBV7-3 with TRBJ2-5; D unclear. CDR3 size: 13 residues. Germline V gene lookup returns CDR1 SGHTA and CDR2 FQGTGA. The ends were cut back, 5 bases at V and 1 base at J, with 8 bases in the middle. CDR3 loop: CASSLLGQETQYF. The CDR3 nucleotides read TGTGCCAGCAGCCTCCTAGGCCAAGAGACCCAGTACTTC.

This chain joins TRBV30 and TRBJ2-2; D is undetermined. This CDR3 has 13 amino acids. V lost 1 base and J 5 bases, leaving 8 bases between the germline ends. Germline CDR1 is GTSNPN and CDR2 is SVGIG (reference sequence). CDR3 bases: TGTGCCTGGAGTGAGACACGGACCGGGGAGCTGTTTTTT. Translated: CAWSETRTGELFF.

CDR3: CASRWGQQNTEAFF. The CDR3 DNA reads as TGCGCCAGCAGATGGGGACAGCAGAACACTGAAGCTTTCTTT. The gene calls are TRBV5-1 and TRBJ1-1; 7 bases line up with TRBD1. V shed 5 bases and J 1 base; nucleotides not matched to a gene: 5. CDR1 and CDR2 (germline): SGHRS, YFSETQ. The CDR3 runs 14 residues. The full variable domain, completed using reference TRBV5-1 and TRBJ1-1, is KAGVTQTPRYLIKTRGQQVTLSCSPISGHRSVSWYQQTPGQGLQFLFEYFSETQRNKGNFPGRFSGRQFSNSRSEMNVSTLELGDSALYLCASRWGQQNTEAFFGQGTRLTVV.

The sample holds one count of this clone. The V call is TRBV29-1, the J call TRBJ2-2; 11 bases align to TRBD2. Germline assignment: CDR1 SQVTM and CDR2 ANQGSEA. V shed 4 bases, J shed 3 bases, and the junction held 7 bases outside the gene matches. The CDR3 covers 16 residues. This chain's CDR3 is CSVVPGTSGYTGELFF. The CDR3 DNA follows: TGCAGCGTTGTTCCTGGGACTAGCGGATACACCGGGGAGCTGTTTTTT.

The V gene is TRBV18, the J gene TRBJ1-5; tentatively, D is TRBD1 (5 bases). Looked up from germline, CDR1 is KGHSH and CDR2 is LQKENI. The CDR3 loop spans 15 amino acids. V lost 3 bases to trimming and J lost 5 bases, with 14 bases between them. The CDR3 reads CASSPYLVGDQPQHF. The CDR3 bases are TGTGCCAGCTCACCCTATCTAGTGGGGGATCAGCCCCAGCATTTT.